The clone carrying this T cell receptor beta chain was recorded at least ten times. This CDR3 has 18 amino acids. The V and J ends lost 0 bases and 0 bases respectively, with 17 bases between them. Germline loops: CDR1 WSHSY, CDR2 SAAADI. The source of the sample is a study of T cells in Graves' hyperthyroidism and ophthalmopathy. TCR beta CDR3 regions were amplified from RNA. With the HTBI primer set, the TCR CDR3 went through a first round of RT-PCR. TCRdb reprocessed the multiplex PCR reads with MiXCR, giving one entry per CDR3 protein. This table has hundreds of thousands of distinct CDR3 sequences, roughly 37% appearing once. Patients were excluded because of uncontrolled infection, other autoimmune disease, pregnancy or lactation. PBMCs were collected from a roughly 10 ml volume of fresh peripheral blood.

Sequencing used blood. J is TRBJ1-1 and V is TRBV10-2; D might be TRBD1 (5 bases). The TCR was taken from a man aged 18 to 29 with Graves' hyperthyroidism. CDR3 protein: CASSESKWGSRVNTEAFF. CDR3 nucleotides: TGCGCCAGCAGTGAGTCGAAGTGGGGGAGCAGGGTGAACACTGAAGCTTTCTTT.